This T cell receptor beta chain was retrieved from a study of blood T cell repertoires in COVID-19. Study-wide context: PBMCs, B-cell-depleted T cells, or T cells were the source of the cDNA or gDNA that made up the material.

Clinical history as reported by participants underpinned cohort assignment. Method: immunoSEQ multiplex PCR; TCRdb's copy keeps in-frame clones and lacks some. Here the sample spans about 200,000 clones, approximately 85% being singletons. The sequenced sample consisted of PBMCs or T cells enriched from blood (not recorded which). The receptor was derived from a man between 35 and 55 years old with acute COVID-19.

CDR3 loop: CASSYDLTEANYGYTF. DNA of the CDR3: TGTGCCAGCAGTTACGATCTTACAGAAGCTAACTATGGCTACACCTTC. V and J are TRBV6-5 and TRBJ1-2, with D unresolved. The CDR3 contains 16 residues. Germline values: CDR1 MNHEY, CDR2 SVGAGI. The ends were cut back, 2 bases at V and 0 bases at J, with 13 bases in the middle.